The next 28 T cell receptor beta chains were all read from a single sample in a study of early T cells in non-severe SARS-CoV-2 infection. MiXCR was run by TCRdb on the 5' RACE reads, yielding one entry per CDR3 protein. The sample contains more than 70,000 distinct CDR3 sequences, 12% of which appear only once. Sequenced input: whole blood. These receptors all stem from an adult who was a healthcare worker with PCR-confirmed SARS-CoV-2 infection or an uninfected control (not recorded which).

This clonotype has just a few counts. The chain uses TRBV24-1 and TRBJ2-3; D call uncertain. This CDR3 has 14 amino acids. Germline V CDR1 and CDR2: KGHDR, SFDVKD. The V end lost 6 bases, the J end lost 0 bases, and 9 bases lay between the germline ends. The CDR3 sequence is CATSTRASTDTQYF. CDR3 in DNA: TGTGCCACCAGTACACGGGCTAGCACAGATACGCAGTATTTT.

This chain connects TRBV27 to TRBJ2-3; D is perhaps TRBD1 (5 bases). Trimming removed 0 bases at V and 4 bases at J, with 11 bases between. CDR1 MNHEY and CDR2 SMNVEV come from the germline V gene (reference sequence). This CDR3 has 15 residues. The CDR3: CASSLSAGPADTQYF. CDR3 in DNA: TGTGCCAGCAGTTTATCAGCAGGGCCCGCAGATACGCAGTATTTT.

This clonotype was picked up many times. CDR3 sequence: CASSPQGRRETQYF. DNA of the CDR3: TGTGCCAGCAGCCCACAGGGGCGGAGAGAGACCCAGTACTTC. The rearrangement uses TRBV27 and TRBJ2-5, with 7 positions matching TRBD1. Looked up from germline, CDR1 is MNHEY and CDR2 is SMNVEV (reference sequence). Trimming cost V 6 bases and J 4 bases; bases outside gene matches: 8. The CDR3 is made up of 14 amino acids.

This clonotype came up many times. The gene calls are TRBV20-1 and TRBJ2-4; D gene uncertain. Trimming removed 0 bases at V and 0 bases at J, with 15 bases between. Germline CDR1 reads DFQATT; CDR2 reads SNEGSKA (reference sequence). The CDR3 loop spans 17 amino acids. CDR3 sequence reads: CSARDLQSTLAKNIQYF. CDR3 DNA: TGCAGTGCTAGAGATCTCCAGTCTACCCTAGCCAAAAACATTCAGTACTTC.

This clonotype is deemed large (0.1 to 1%). The chain uses TRBV9 and TRBJ2-1; D is undetermined. The CDR3 totals 17 residues. Germline V CDR1 and CDR2: SGDLS, YYNGEE. V was trimmed by 3 bases and J by 3 bases, leaving 19 bases between them. The CDR3 protein is CASSGEDQSSLYNEQFF. CDR3 DNA sequence: TGTGCCAGCAGCGGAGAGGACCAGAGTTCCCTCTACAATGAGCAGTTCTTC.

The V and J genes are TRBV12-3 or TRBV12-4 and TRBJ2-1, with 14 bases fitting TRBD2. CDR3 length: 15 residues. V lost 4 bases, J lost 8 bases, and 4 bases stayed unmatched. CDR3 in amino acids: CASSSGTSGSYEQFF. The CDR3 nucleotides are TGTGCCAGCAGTTCCGGGACTAGCGGGAGCTATGAGCAGTTCTTC.

V and J are TRBV20-1 and TRBJ2-5; tentative D call: TRBD2 (6 bases). CDR3 length equals 15 residues. Germline CDR1 reads DFQATT; CDR2 reads SNEGSKA (reference sequence). V lost 0 bases and J 5 bases, leaving 16 bases between the germline ends. The CDR3 DNA is TGCAGTGCTAGAGATGGGGGGACCCCGCGGGAGACCCAGTACTTC. Protein product: CSARDGGTPRETQYF.

The rearrangement uses TRBV27 and TRBJ2-7; unclear D gene. Germline loops: CDR1 MNHEY, CDR2 SMNVEV (reference sequence). V was pared by 5 bases and J by 5 bases, with 13 bases between. This CDR3 region has 13 residues. The CDR3 protein is CASSAFSSHEQYF. For the CDR3, the DNA is TGTGCCAGCAGTGCCTTTAGTAGCCACGAGCAGTACTTC.

The chain carries TRBV30 and TRBJ2-5; no reliable D call. Germline CDR1 reads GTSNPN; CDR2 reads SVGIG (reference sequence). The CDR3 extends over 12 amino acids. The V end lost 0 bases, the J end lost 5 bases, and 7 bases lay between the germline ends. The CDR3 protein is CAWSVTAETQYF. CDR3 DNA sequence: TGTGCCTGGAGTGTAACAGCGGAGACCCAGTACTTC.

V usage is TRBV19 and J usage is TRBJ2-1; TRBD1 matches at 8 bases. Germline CDR1 and CDR2: LNHDA and SQIVND (reference sequence). The length of the CDR3 is 17 residues. V shed 5 bases and J 2 bases; nucleotides not matched to a gene: 11. The CDR3 coding sequence is TGTGCCAGTAGTCCTTGGACAGGGCCATCGCCCTACAATGAGCAGTTCTTC. It yields the protein CASSPWTGPSPYNEQFF.

There are many counts of this clonotype. The chain carries TRBV11-2 and TRBJ2-2, with D unclear. Germline loops: CDR1 SGHAT, CDR2 FQNNGV. CDR3 size: 11 residues. Trimming shortened V by 5 bases and J by 8 bases, and 6 bases separated the two germline ends. The CDR3 nucleotides are TGTGCCAGCAGCCCCCCTGGGGAGCTGTTTTTT. Protein sequence: CASSPPGELFF.

This clonotype was observed a few times. The V and J genes are TRBV4-3 and TRBJ2-1, with 7 bases identical to TRBD2. Losses at the gene ends were 4 bases for V and 3 bases for J; bases not matched to a gene: 9. Germline V CDR1 and CDR2: LGHNA, YSLEER. CDR3 size: 16 residues. CDR3 in amino acids: CASSPAEGRVYNEQFF. The CDR3 nucleotides are TGCGCCAGCAGCCCAGCCGAAGGGAGGGTCTACAATGAGCAGTTCTTC.

The genes are TRBV9 and TRBJ2-2, with 12 bases lining up with TRBD2. Germline-derived CDR1 and CDR2 are SGDLS and YYNGEE. The length of the CDR3 is 15 residues. J was trimmed by 6 bases and V by 3 bases; bases with no gene match: 3. CDR3 nucleotide sequence: TGTGCCAGCAGCGCGGGACTAGCGGGTGCCGGGGAGCTGTTTTTT. It specifies CASSAGLAGAGELFF.

In this sample, this clonotype turned up many times. The chain uses TRBV4-3 and TRBJ1-1; D ambiguous. Germline V gives CDR1 LGHNA, CDR2 YSLEER. This CDR3 contains 16 residues. Trimming took 0 bases from V and 1 from J, leaving 12 bases between them. The CDR3 region is CASSQDSEQKNTEAFF. The CDR3, as DNA: TGCGCCAGCAGCCAAGATAGCGAACAGAAGAACACTGAAGCTTTCTTT.

The gene calls are TRBV3-1 and TRBJ1-4; maybe TRBD1 (5 bases). Germline lookup yields CDR1 LGHDT and CDR2 YNNKEL (reference sequence). Trimming took 1 base from V and 12 from J, leaving 9 bases between them. The CDR3 consists of 12 residues. The CDR3: CASSQGPGELFF. The CDR3 DNA sequence: TGTGCCAGCAGCCAAGGCCCGGGGGAACTGTTTTTT. Combining the CDR3 with reference TRBV3-1 and TRBJ1-4 gives the whole variable domain DTAVSQTPKYLVTQMGNDKSIKCEQNLGHDTMYWYKQDSKKFLKIMFSYNNKELIINETVPNRFSPKSPDKAHLNLHINSLELGDSAVYFCASSQGPGELFFGSGTQLSVL.

The V gene is TRBV6-6, the J gene TRBJ2-7, with TRBD2 identical over 9 bases. The V gene's germline CDR1 is MNHNY and CDR2 SVGAGI (reference sequence). After removal of 0 bases from V and 7 bases from J, the junction contained 10 bases not matched to a gene. This CDR3 contains 16 residues. Here the CDR3 reads CASSYSGGRAKTEQYF. The CDR3 coding sequence is TGTGCCAGCAGTTACTCGGGCGGGAGGGCCAAAACTGAGCAGTACTTC.

The CDR3 nucleotides read TGTGCCAGCAGCGGGGACACCTCTGGAAACACCATATATTTT. It encodes CASSGDTSGNTIYF. This chain uses TRBV7-9 with TRBJ1-3, with D perhaps matching TRBD1 (6 bases). V lost 5 bases and J lost 0, with 8 bases in between. The CDR3 spans 14 residues. Germline V gives CDR1 SEHNR, CDR2 FQNEAQ (reference sequence).

CDR3 nucleotide sequence: TGTGCCACCAGCAGAGGTTCGGGAAGCACAGATACGCAGTATTTT. This sequence encodes CATSRGSGSTDTQYF. The chain uses TRBV15 and TRBJ2-3, with a possible D match to TRBD2 (5 bases). V shed 1 base and J shed 0 bases, with 8 bases lying between them. Germline CDR1 and CDR2: LNHNV and YYDKDF (reference sequence). This CDR3 spans 15 amino acids.

In this sample, this clonotype turned up many times. The chain joins TRBV5-1 to TRBJ2-1, with TRBD2 matching 11 bases. CDR3 size: 15 residues. Looked up from germline, CDR1 is SGHRS and CDR2 is YFSETQ. The V and J ends lost 0 bases and 4 bases, in that order; junction bases with no gene match: 0. Here the CDR3 reads CASSLGTSGYNEQFF. The CDR3 nucleotides read TGCGCCAGCAGCTTGGGGACTAGCGGGTACAATGAGCAGTTCTTC.

The chain couples TRBV5-1 to TRBJ2-3; 7 bases agree with TRBD2. CDR1 SGHRS and CDR2 YFSETQ come from the germline V gene. This CDR3 contains 15 residues. V dropped 0 bases and J dropped 1; count of bases not matched to a gene: 2. The CDR3 bases are TGCGCCAGCAGCTTGGCTCTAGCGGGCACAGATACGCAGTATTTT. Protein: CASSLALAGTDTQYF.

V gene TRBV13 combines with J gene TRBJ2-3, with 9 bases matching TRBD2. The CDR3 contains 17 residues. Germline assignment: CDR1 PRHDT and CDR2 FYEKMQ (reference sequence). V trimming: 5 bases; J trimming: 3 bases; junction bases outside the gene matches: 12. In DNA, the CDR3 is TGTGCCAGCAGCACGATAGCGGGAGAATCGTGGACAGATACGCAGTATTTT. Its protein product is CASSTIAGESWTDTQYF. Combining the CDR3 with reference TRBV13 and TRBJ2-3 gives the whole variable domain AAGVIQSPRHLIKEKRETATLKCYPIPRHDTVYWYQQGPGQDPQFLISFYEKMQSDKGSIPDRFSAQQFSDYHSELNMSSLELGDSALYFCASSTIAGESWTDTQYFGPGTRLTVL.

This clonotype was seen a handful of times. The gene calls are TRBV29-1 and TRBJ2-2, with D unclear. V was cut by 4 bases and J by 2 bases, with 11 bases left in between. Per germline, CDR1 SQVTM and CDR2 ANQGSEA. The CDR3 length is 14 residues. This CDR3 reads CSVVQDLNTGELFF. The CDR3 coding sequence is TGCAGCGTTGTTCAGGACCTTAACACCGGGGAGCTGTTTTTT.

This clonotype was seen ten or more times. The genes are TRBV6-5 and TRBJ1-2; D perhaps matches TRBD1 (5 bases). V shed 0 bases and J shed 3 bases, with 20 bases lying between them. The CDR3 consists of 18 residues. CDR1 is MNHEY, CDR2 SVGAGI, per germline. CDR3 in amino acids: CASSYSPGAPVEDYGYTF. Here the CDR3 DNA reads TGTGCCAGCAGTTACTCCCCCGGGGCTCCCGTGGAGGACTATGGCTACACCTTC.

This chain connects TRBV5-3 to TRBJ2-5; 9 bases line up with TRBD2. TRBV5-3 is an open reading frame, and its role is uncertain. This CDR3 contains 16 residues. V lost 4 bases to trimming and J lost 2 bases; unmatched junction nucleotides: 9. The CDR3 here is CARSRPGLASQETQYF. The CDR3 DNA follows: TGTGCCAGAAGCCGCCCCGGACTAGCGTCACAAGAGACCCAGTACTTC.

The table lists this clonotype with a few counts. In nucleotides, the CDR3 is TGTGCCAGCAGTGGGATGGGGCTTGGGAATGAGCAGTTCTTC. Its translation: CASSGMGLGNEQFF. The gene calls are TRBV6-6 and TRBJ2-1; possible D gene TRBD1, 5 bases. The CDR3 contains 14 residues. Per germline, CDR1 MNHNY and CDR2 SVGAGI (reference sequence). The V and J ends lost 5 bases and 7 bases respectively, with 15 bases between them.

This clonotype was seen only a few times. The chain recombines TRBV20-1 with TRBJ1-1, with 8 bases identical to TRBD1. The length of the CDR3 is 13 residues. J gave up 7 bases and V 5 bases, and 9 bases lay outside the gene matches. CDR1 and CDR2 from the germline V gene are DFQATT and SNEGSKA (reference sequence). CDR3 bases: TGCAGTGCTTACCAGACAGGGGATAATGAAGCTTTCTTT. Translation: CSAYQTGDNEAFF.

A remark on this clonotype: This sequence may be a read error, since a much larger clone differs from it by one base. The J gene is TRBJ2-4, the V gene TRBV19; D is undetermined. Looked up from germline, CDR1 is LNHDA and CDR2 is SQIVND (reference sequence). The CDR3 length is 14 residues. The CDR3 protein is CARSMGKAKNIQYF. CDR3 coding DNA: TGTGCCAGAAGTATGGGGAAAGCCAAAAACATTCAGTACTTC.

The sample holds many counts of this clonotype. The chain couples TRBV11-3 to TRBJ2-5; D remains ambiguous. The CDR3 totals 14 residues. V lost 5 bases and J 5 bases, leaving 15 bases between the germline ends. Germline loops: CDR1 SGHNT, CDR2 YENEEA. The CDR3 reads CASSPPGFGETQYF. In DNA, the CDR3 is TGTGCCAGCAGCCCTCCCGGATTTGGGGAGACCCAGTACTTC.